Below, 21 T cell receptor beta chains from the same sample are listed, as sequenced in a study of cytomegalovirus exposure and HLA in healthy donors. The PCR used 60 Vbeta and 13 Jbeta primers. Sequenced by immunoSEQ multiplex PCR; TCRdb stores in-frame clones only, minus some. The sample contains nearly 200,000 clones, 75% to 90% of which appear only once. Sequencing used PBMCs. These receptors were collected from a man under 40 in good health and CMV-seronegative.

The gene calls are TRBV19 and TRBJ1-2, with D hard to call. Trimming cost V 7 bases and J 5 bases, with 20 bases left between them. CDR3 length: 15 residues. Germline assignment: CDR1 LNHDA and CDR2 SQIVND (reference sequence). As DNA, the CDR3 is TGTGCCAGTAAGGTGGCACGGGGTAGAGGGTATGGCTACACCTTC. It codes for CASKVARGRGYGYTF.

The chain links TRBV29-1 to TRBJ2-7; D not certain. From germline, CDR1 is SQVTM and CDR2 ANQGSEA. The CDR3 totals 11 residues. V dropped 6 bases and J dropped 6 bases, with 12 bases sitting between them. This CDR3 reads CSVVNLSEQYF. The CDR3 region has the DNA TGCAGCGTGGTTAACCTGAGCGAGCAGTACTTC.

V is TRBV30 and J is TRBJ1-1; perhaps TRBD1 as D (5 bases). V was cut by 3 bases and J by 0 bases, with 8 bases left in between. Germline V CDR1 and CDR2: GTSNPN, SVGIG (reference sequence). The CDR3 is made up of 13 amino acids. This CDR3 is CAWREQVNTEAFF. CDR3 bases: TGTGCCTGGAGAGAACAGGTGAACACTGAAGCTTTCTTT. Filled out from reference TRBV30 and TRBJ1-1, the complete variable domain reads SQTIHQWPATLVQPVGSPLSLECTVEGTSNPNLYWYRQAAGRGLQLLFYSVGIGQISSEVPQNLSASRPQDRQFILSSKKLLLSDSGFYLCAWREQVNTEAFFGQGTRLTVV.

The chain is built from TRBV30 and TRBJ2-5, with 15 nucleotides matching TRBD2. The CDR3 is 17 residues long. Germline V gene data show CDR1 as GTSNPN and CDR2 as SVGIG (reference sequence). Germline trimming cut 8 bases from V and 3 bases from J; bases unmatched to any gene: 13. The CDR3 DNA reads TGTGCCGGACTACCGGGACTAGCGGGAGGCTTGGAAGAGACCCAGTACTTC. It encodes CAGLPGLAGGLEETQYF.

V and J are TRBV9 and TRBJ1-2; 10 bases fit TRBD1. In germline, CDR1 is SGDLS, CDR2 YYNGEE. The junction had 3 bases not matched to a gene; V was cut back by 3 bases and J by 7 bases. The CDR3 length is 13 residues. This CDR3 is CASSGGQGSGYTF. The CDR3 DNA sequence: TGTGCCAGCAGCGGGGGACAGGGGTCTGGCTACACCTTC.

V and J are TRBV2 and TRBJ2-7, with 9 bases identical to TRBD1. The CDR3 sequence is 17 residues long. Germline assignment: CDR1 SNHLY and CDR2 FYNNEI. V lost 10 bases to trimming and J lost 3 bases; unmatched junction nucleotides: 19. The CDR3 spells CAKNQTHPGQGIYEQYF. The CDR3 bases are TGTGCCAAAAACCAAACACATCCGGGACAGGGAATCTACGAGCAGTACTTC.

V and J are TRBV27 and TRBJ2-5, with D possibly being TRBD2 (7 bases). This CDR3 has 14 amino acids. V lost 5 bases, J lost 13 bases, and 23 bases lay in between. Per germline, CDR1 MNHEY and CDR2 SMNVEV (reference sequence). CDR3 sequence: CASSRTGRRGAWYF. CDR3 in DNA: TGTGCCAGCAGTAGAACCGGCCGCCGGGGGGCTTGGTACTTC.

CDR3 nucleotides: TGTGCCAGCAGTTCGGGAGGGTGGGAAACCACCACAGATACGCAGTATTTT. Translated: CASSSGGWETTTDTQYF. The chain combines TRBV7-6 with TRBJ2-3; 8 bases match TRBD2. The CDR3 extends over 17 amino acids. Germline V lookup: CDR1 SGHVS, CDR2 FNYEAQ. V shed 6 bases, J shed 2 bases, and the junction held 13 bases outside the gene matches. Combining the CDR3 with reference TRBV7-6 and TRBJ2-3 gives the whole variable domain GAGVSQSPRYKVTKRGQDVALRCDPISGHVSLYWYRQALGQGPEFLTYFNYEAQQDKSGLPNDRFSAERPEGSISTLTIQRTEQRDSAMYRCASSSGGWETTTDTQYFGPGTRLTVL.

The V and J genes are TRBV7-2 and TRBJ1-1; 7 bases map to TRBD1. The germline gives CDR1 SGHTA, CDR2 FQGNSA. V lost 1 base to trimming and J lost 6 bases; unmatched junction nucleotides: 5. The CDR3 consists of 14 residues. The CDR3 is CASSLGGQGAEAFF. As DNA, the CDR3 is TGTGCCAGCAGCTTAGGGGGGCAGGGGGCTGAAGCTTTCTTT.

This sequence joins TRBV7-2 and TRBJ2-3; D is undetermined. Germline V lookup: CDR1 SGHTA, CDR2 FQGNSA. The CDR3 runs to 13 residues. Trimming shortened V by 1 base and J by 1 base, and 3 bases separated the two germline ends. The DNA for the CDR3 is TGTGCCAGCAGCTTAGTCGGCACAGATACGCAGTATTTT. Translating gives CASSLVGTDTQYF.

V and J are TRBV2 and TRBJ1-3; 7 nucleotides align to TRBD1. V was pared by 0 bases and J by 3 bases, with 8 bases of the junction left unmatched. This CDR3 has 17 residues. From germline, CDR1 is SNHLY and CDR2 FYNNEI. CDR3 nucleotide sequence: TGTGCCAGCAGTGAAGCTTCGACAGGGTGGGGTGGAAACACCATATATTTT. Translated, it gives CASSEASTGWGGNTIYF.

The chain has TRBV30 and TRBJ1-4, with D hard to call. The CDR3 has 14 residues. Germline V gene data show CDR1 as GTSNPN and CDR2 as SVGIG (reference sequence). V gave up 2 bases and J gave up 5 bases, with 12 bases separating them. The CDR3 loop is CAWSTDLGNEKLFF. The CDR3, as DNA: TGTGCCTGGAGTACCGACCTAGGAAATGAAAAACTGTTTTTT.

The CDR3 region is CASSPGQGVETQYF. Here the CDR3 DNA reads TGTGCCAGCAGCCCCGGACAGGGCGTGGAGACCCAGTACTTC. V gene TRBV5-4 combines with J gene TRBJ2-5; 8 bases map to TRBD1. The junction had 7 bases not matched to a gene; V was cut back by 4 bases and J by 5 bases. The CDR3 has 14 residues. Germline CDR1 SGHNT, CDR2 YYREEE (reference sequence).

The V call is TRBV28, the J call TRBJ1-5; tentative D call: TRBD1 (5 bases). The CDR3 length is 15 residues. Trimming left V 3 bases short and J 1 base short, with 10 bases between. Germline-derived CDR1 and CDR2 are MDHEN and SYDVKM. The CDR3 DNA reads TGTGCCAGCAGTTTCCGACAGTTAAGCAATCAGCCCCAGCATTTT. This codes for CASSFRQLSNQPQHF.

This clone was seen a few times. The J gene is TRBJ2-5, the V gene TRBV7-9; no reliable D call. Per the germline V gene, CDR1 is SEHNR and CDR2 is FQNEAQ (reference sequence). CDR3 length: 13 amino acids. V was cut by 3 bases and J by 1 base, with 6 bases left in between. The CDR3 DNA sequence: TGTGCCAGCAGCTTCGCCAGCCAAGAGACCCAGTACTTC. Encoded protein: CASSFASQETQYF.

This clone was picked up a small number of times. This chain connects TRBV2 to TRBJ1-5; tentative D call: TRBD1 (5 bases). CDR1 and CDR2 from the germline V gene are SNHLY and FYNNEI. CDR3 size: 14 residues. Trimming pared 4 bases from V and 1 base from J, leaving 8 bases between. The CDR3 nucleotides are TGTGCCAGCAGTGGGGGCAGGAGCAATCAGCCCCAGCATTTT. Translating it yields CASSGGRSNQPQHF.

J is TRBJ2-3 and V is TRBV27, with D tentatively TRBD1 (8 bases). The V end was cut by 4 bases, the J end by 6 bases, with 11 bases between. The CDR3 consists of 13 residues. Looked up from germline, CDR1 is MNHEY and CDR2 is SMNVEV (reference sequence). DNA for the CDR3: TGTGCCAGCAGTTCACAGGGGGGGGATACGCAGTATTTT. This translates into CASSSQGGDTQYF.

This clone was seen only once. One end of the junction does not line up with germline, which may come from a read error. This chain uses TRBV7-7 with TRBJ2-5; the match to TRBD1 covers 9 bases. Germline V lookup: CDR1 SSHAT, CDR2 FNYEAQ (reference sequence). The CDR3 spans 19 residues. The CDR3 spells CASSSQPGASDRGEETQYF. For the CDR3, the DNA is TGTGCTAGCAGCTCGCAACCTGGCGCTAGCGACAGGGGGGAAGAGACCCAGTACTTC.

The V gene is TRBV28, the J gene TRBJ2-7; 7 nucleotides agree with TRBD1. In germline, CDR1 is MDHEN, CDR2 SYDVKM. The CDR3 consists of 15 residues. After removal of 5 bases from V and 5 bases from J, the junction contained 12 bases not matched to a gene. The CDR3 DNA sequence: TGTGCCAGCAGTGCGCTTAACAGGGGTTTGAACGAGCAGTACTTC. Its translation is CASSALNRGLNEQYF.

The chain is built from TRBV7-8 and TRBJ2-5; the D is unclear. The V and J ends lost 4 bases and 4 bases respectively, with 16 bases between them. Germline V gene data show CDR1 as SGHVS and CDR2 as FQNEAQ. The CDR3 is made up of 15 amino acids. The CDR3 nucleotides are TGTGCCAGCAGCTCCCATATGGGCTCGCCAGAGACCCAGTACTTC. This gives the protein CASSSHMGSPETQYF.

V gene TRBV27 combines with J gene TRBJ2-3, with 7 bases aligning to TRBD2. The CDR3 is 16 amino acids. V gave up 7 bases and J gave up 6 bases; unmatched junction bases: 16. Germline V lookup: CDR1 MNHEY, CDR2 SMNVEV (reference sequence). This chain's CDR3 is CASNPITSPGGDTQYF. CDR3 coding DNA: TGTGCCAGCAACCCGATCACCTCCCCCGGGGGGGATACGCAGTATTTT.